This T cell receptor (beta chain) derives from a study of monozygotic twins with inflammatory bowel disease. Germline CDR1 reads DFQATT; CDR2 reads SNEGSKA (reference sequence). CDR3 length equals 15 residues. TCRdb derives one entry per CDR3 protein from the 5' RACE reads, leaving out DNA. Recorded for this sample: fewer than 150,000 distinct CDR3 sequences. Study-wide results and caveats: Repertoires of patients may have been made more variable by differing immunosuppressive treatments.

Concerning this clonotype itself: What it binds is unknown.

This chain joins TRBV20-1 and TRBJ2-1; TCRdb picks TRBD2, but there is no DNA to check that call. Sequenced material: blood. This TCR was sampled from a human donor with ulcerative colitis or Crohn's disease, or a healthy co-twin of an affected twin (not recorded which). CDR3 residues: CSTYKRANSYNEQFF.